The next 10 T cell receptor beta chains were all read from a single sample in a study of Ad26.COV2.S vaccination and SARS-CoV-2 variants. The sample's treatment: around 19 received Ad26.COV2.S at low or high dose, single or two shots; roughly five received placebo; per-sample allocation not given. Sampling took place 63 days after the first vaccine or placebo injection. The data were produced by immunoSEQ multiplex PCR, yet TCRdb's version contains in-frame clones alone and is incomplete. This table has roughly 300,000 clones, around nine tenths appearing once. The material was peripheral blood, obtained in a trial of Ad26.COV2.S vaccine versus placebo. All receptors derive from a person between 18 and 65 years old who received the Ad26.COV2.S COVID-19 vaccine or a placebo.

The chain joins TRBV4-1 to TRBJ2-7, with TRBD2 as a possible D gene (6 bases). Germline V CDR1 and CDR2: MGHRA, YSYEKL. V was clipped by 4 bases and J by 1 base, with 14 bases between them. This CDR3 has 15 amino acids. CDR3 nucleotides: TGCGCCAGCAGCCGGGGGGAGCACCTTTCCTACGAGCAGTACTTC. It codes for CASSRGEHLSYEQYF.

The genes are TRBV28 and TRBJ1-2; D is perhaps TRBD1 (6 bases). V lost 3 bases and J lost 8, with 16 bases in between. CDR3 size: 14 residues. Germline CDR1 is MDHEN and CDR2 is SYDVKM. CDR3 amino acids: CASSLPAQTGGYTF. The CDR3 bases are TGTGCCAGCAGTTTGCCGGCCCAAACAGGGGGCTACACCTTC.

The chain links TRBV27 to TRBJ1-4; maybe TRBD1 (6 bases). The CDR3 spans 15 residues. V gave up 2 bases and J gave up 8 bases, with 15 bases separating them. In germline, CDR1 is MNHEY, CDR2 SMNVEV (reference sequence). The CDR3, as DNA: TGTGCCAGCAGTTTACTGGGGGGGGCAGGGGAAAAACTGTTTTTT. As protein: CASSLLGGAGEKLFF.

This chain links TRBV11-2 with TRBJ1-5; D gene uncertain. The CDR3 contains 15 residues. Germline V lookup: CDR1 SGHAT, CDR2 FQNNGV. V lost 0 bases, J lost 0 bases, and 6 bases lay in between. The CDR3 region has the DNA TGTGCCAGCAGCTTAGAGGGGTATAGCAATCAGCCCCAGCATTTT. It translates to CASSLEGYSNQPQHF.

CDR3 protein: CASSSGQDTDTQYF. CDR3 DNA: TGCGCCAGCAGCTCTGGACAGGACACAGATACGCAGTATTTT. This chain connects TRBV5-1 to TRBJ2-3, with 7 bases identical to TRBD1. The CDR3 contains 14 residues. Trimming took 3 bases from V and 2 from J; bases not matched to a gene: 3. The germline V gene has CDR1 SGHRS and CDR2 YFSETQ.

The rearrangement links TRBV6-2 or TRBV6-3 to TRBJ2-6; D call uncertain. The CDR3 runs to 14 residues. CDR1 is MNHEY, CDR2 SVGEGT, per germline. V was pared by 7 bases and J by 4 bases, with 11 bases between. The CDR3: CASIPSAGANVLTF. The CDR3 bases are TGTGCCAGCATCCCCTCTGCAGGGGCCAACGTCCTGACTTTC.

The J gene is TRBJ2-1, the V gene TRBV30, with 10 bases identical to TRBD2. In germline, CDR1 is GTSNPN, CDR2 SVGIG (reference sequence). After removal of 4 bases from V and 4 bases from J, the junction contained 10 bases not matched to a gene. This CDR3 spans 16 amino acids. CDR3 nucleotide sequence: TGTGCCTGGAACTTAGGCTCTAGCGGGGGATACAATGAGCAGTTCTTC. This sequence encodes CAWNLGSSGGYNEQFF. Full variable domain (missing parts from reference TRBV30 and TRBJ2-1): SQTIHQWPATLVQPVGSPLSLECTVEGTSNPNLYWYRQAAGRGLQLLFYSVGIGQISSEVPQNLSASRPQDRQFILSSKKLLLSDSGFYLCAWNLGSSGGYNEQFFGPGTRLTVL.

CDR3 loop: CASSLTGDSYEQYF. The CDR3 coding sequence is TGTGCCAGCAGCTTAACAGGCGATTCCTACGAGCAGTACTTC. The chain recombines TRBV7-6 with TRBJ2-7, with a weak D call TRBD1 (5 bases). The germline V and J ends were trimmed by 2 bases and 1 base, with 9 bases remaining between them. CDR1 is SGHVS and CDR2 is FNYEAQ in the germline V gene. CDR3 length equals 14 residues.

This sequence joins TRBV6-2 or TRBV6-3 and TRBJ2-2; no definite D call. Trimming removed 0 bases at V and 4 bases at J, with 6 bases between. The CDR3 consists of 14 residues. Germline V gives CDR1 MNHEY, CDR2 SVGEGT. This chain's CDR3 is CASSYSISTGELFF. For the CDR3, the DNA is TGTGCCAGCAGTTACTCGATCAGCACCGGGGAGCTGTTTTTT.

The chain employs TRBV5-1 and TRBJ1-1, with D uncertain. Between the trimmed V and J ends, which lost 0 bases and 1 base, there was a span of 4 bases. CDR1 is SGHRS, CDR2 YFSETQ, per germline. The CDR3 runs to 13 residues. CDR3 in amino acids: CASSLVANTEAFF. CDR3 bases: TGCGCCAGCAGCTTGGTGGCGAACACTGAAGCTTTCTTT.